The sample holds one count of the clone carrying this T cell receptor beta chain. Its target is not known. The data are from a study of cytomegalovirus exposure and HLA in healthy donors. Study results and caveats: Common viral pathogens seemed, in a later analysis, to connect with several of the most significant clusters.

V lost 2 bases and J 10 bases, leaving 8 bases between the germline ends. The CDR3 has 11 amino acids. Germline CDR1 and CDR2: MNHEY and SVGAGI. As for the donors, each was a healthy bone marrow donor. The PCR had 60 Vbeta and 13 Jbeta primers. Profiled with immunoSEQ multiplex PCR; TCRdb holds only in-frame clones, not every one. The data contain about 200,000 clones, about 77% of them singletons. This receptor was taken from a woman between 25 and 40 years old in good health and CMV-seronegative. The rearrangement joins TRBV6-5 to TRBJ1-1; D not certain. The sample comprised PBMCs. The CDR3 reads CASSYPPVAFF. In DNA, the CDR3 is TGTGCCAGCAGTTACCCTCCTGTAGCTTTCTTT.